The rows below give T cell receptor beta chains drawn from one sample of a study of beta chain features in type 1 diabetes. This table comes from immunoSEQ multiplex PCR, and its TCRdb copy is limited to in-frame clones, with some not included. The data contain 130,000 to 150,000 clones, 9% to 9.5% of them singletons. What was sequenced was central memory CD4+ T cells from blood. The receptors originated from a man aged 18-30 years in good health. The CDR3 runs from the conserved cysteine through the conserved F or W. A D gene is named only where the DNA matches it firmly. Rows may omit the clone size; those that give it use once, few, many or a size class.

>TRBJ1-4|TRBV6-1|.|.
CASSVIQGLGEKLFF
TGTGCCAGCAGTGTGATACAGGGTTTGGGTGAAAAACTGTTTTTT
>TRBJ2-2|TRBV4-2|TRBD2|.
CASSHTAGTNTGELFF
TGTGCCAGCAGCCATACAGCGGGGACGAACACCGGGGAGCTGTTTTTT
>TRBJ2-2|TRBV5-1|TRBD2|.
CASSLLPSGPLSTGELFF
TGCGCCAGCAGCTTACTACCTAGCGGGCCCCTCTCCACCGGGGAGCTGTTTTTT
>TRBJ1-2|TRBV7-2|TRBD1|few
CASSEGQGYGYTF
TGTGCCAGCAGCGAGGGACAGGGGTACGGCTACACCTTC
>TRBJ2-7|TRBV20-1|TRBD1|few
CSAETGDEQYF
TGCAGTGCTGAAACAGGGGACGAGCAGTACTTC
>TRBJ2-3|TRBV7-9|.|few
CASSPGLGGTDTQYF
TGTGCCAGCAGCCCCGGGCTAGGAGGTACAGATACGCAGTATTTT
>TRBJ2-7|TRBV4-1|TRBD1|.
CASSHRPLDRGNEQYF
TGCGCCAGCAGCCACCGACCGCTAGACAGGGGTAACGAGCAGTACTTC
>TRBJ2-1|TRBV6-5|TRBD1|few
CASSSGTGAGEQFF
TGTGCCAGCAGTTCCGGGACAGGGGCGGGTGAGCAGTTCTTC
>TRBJ1-4|TRBV10-3|TRBD1|.
CAISDQVRGGGEKLFF
TGTGCCATCAGTGACCAAGTAAGAGGGGGCGGTGAAAAACTGTTTTTT
>TRBJ2-5|TRBV11-2|.|few
CASSLRRQETQYF
TGTGCCAGCAGCCTCCGTCGGCAAGAGACCCAGTACTTC
>TRBJ2-5|TRBV5-1|TRBD2|few
CASSWLGLAGGETQYF
TGCGCCAGCAGCTGGCTGGGACTAGCGGGGGGAGAGACCCAGTACTTC
>TRBJ2-1|TRBV14|.|few
CASSQDLGALGQFF
TGTGCCAGCAGCCAAGACCTGGGGGCTTTGGGGCAGTTCTTC
>TRBJ1-6|TRBV7-9|TRBD1|few
CASSLGQGVGNSPLHF
TGTGCCAGCAGCTTAGGACAGGGTGTCGGTAATTCACCCCTCCACTTT
>TRBJ1-5|TRBV4-2|TRBD1|.
CASSPGQGVQPQHF
TGTGCCAGCAGCCCAGGACAGGGTGTTCAGCCCCAGCATTTT
>TRBJ2-4|TRBV5-6|TRBD1|few
CASSWTGENIQYF
TGTGCCAGCAGCTGGACAGGGGAAAACATTCAGTACTTC
>TRBJ2-7|TRBV29-1|TRBD1|many
CSVTPGQGSEQYF
TGCAGCGTCACCCCGGGACAGGGATCCGAGCAGTACTTC